The T cell receptor beta chain under discussion was sequenced for a study of post-analysis software for immune sequencing data. Study findings and constraints: TRBV segments more frequent in patients than in controls numbered a few and included TRBV5-6, TRBV5-1 and TRBV20-1. Significantly lower normalized Chao1 diversity was found in patients with multiple sclerosis relative to controls.

Per germline, CDR1 MRHNA and CDR2 SNTAGT. Trimming left V 5 bases short and J 4 bases short, with 13 bases between. The CDR3 spans 14 residues. This clonotype came up a few times. Its specificity is not known. cDNA libraries for TCR beta contained unique molecular identifiers. Each batch of about 0.85 to 10 million T cells produced 500,000 to 600,000 cDNA molecules. TCRdb re-derived calls from the PCR reads in MiXCR, one entry per CDR3 protein. This table holds more than 450,000 distinct CDR3 sequences, approximately 34% found once. This receptor was identified in a girl aged 2-17 years with multiple sclerosis. The chain has TRBV6-4 and TRBJ2-3, with D perhaps matching TRBD1 (6 bases). Source material: blood. DNA of the CDR3: TGTGCCAGCAGTCCGCCCGGGACACCAGATACGCAGTATTTT. It encodes CASSPPGTPDTQYF.